This T cell receptor (beta chain) comes out of a study of T cell responses to AZD1222 COVID-19 vaccine. Across the whole study: It was second doses at about 4 or about 12 weeks that were pooled.

Regarding the study as a whole: Donors skewed white British and female; clonal diversity was possibly underestimated.

The data were produced by immunoSEQ multiplex PCR, yet TCRdb's version contains in-frame clones alone and is incomplete. The table records 140,000 or so clones, 80% to 95% of them present only once. For this clone: Its target is not known.

With V trimmed by 5 bases and J by 6 bases, 11 bases remained unmatched. In germline, CDR1 is SGHNT, CDR2 YYREEE (reference sequence). The CDR3 length is 16 residues. Here the sequenced sample was peripheral blood, taken on day 0 of AZD1222 vaccination. This clonotype was obtained from an adult in good health. The chain carries TRBV5-4 and TRBJ2-2; 9 nucleotides line up with TRBD2. The CDR3 region has the DNA TGTGCCAGCAGTTTAGCGGGAGTCGTTCGTGCCGGGGAGCTGTTTTTT. It codes for CASSLAGVVRAGELFF. Variable domain in full (rest from reference TRBV5-4 and TRBJ2-2): ETGVTQSPTHLIKTRGQQVTLRCSSQSGHNTVSWYQQALGQGPQFIFQYYREEENGRGNFPPRFSGLQFPNYSSELNVNALELDDSALYLCASSLAGVVRAGELFFGEGSRLTVL.